The clone carrying this T cell receptor (beta chain) has just a few counts. This sample stems from a study of T cells in Graves' hyperthyroidism and ophthalmopathy. TCR beta CDR3 sequences were amplified from RNA transcripts. The HTBI primer set drove a first-round RT-PCR of the TCR CDR3. TCRdb reanalysed the multiplex PCR reads using MiXCR and keeps one entry per CDR3 protein. Here the sample spans 530,000 or so distinct CDR3 sequences, 15% to 20% being singletons. CDR3 length equals 16 residues. The V and J ends lost 10 bases and 0 bases respectively, with 20 bases between them. Per germline, CDR1 MNHEY and CDR2 SMNVEV (reference sequence).

This receptor was taken from a woman under 30 with Graves' ophthalmopathy. Specimen: blood. The chain employs TRBV27 and TRBJ2-3, with unresolved D. The CDR3 spells CATQLWGDPSTDTQYF. The CDR3 bases are TGTGCCACCCAACTGTGGGGTGACCCTAGCACAGATACGCAGTATTTT.